This TCR beta chain was retrieved from a study of blood T cell repertoires in COVID-19 (dated by TCRdb to the early 2020s). Looking at the study overall: The collaborator samples originated in the United States, Italy and Spain and spanned the acute and convalescent phases of COVID-19. The prospective study material was composed of cDNA or gDNA derived from T cells, B-cell-depleted T cells, or PBMCs. The dataset comprised deeply sampled blood TCRbeta repertoires from subjects exposed to, actively infected with, or recovered from COVID-19. The repertoires were made available in a free public database intended to serve as a resource for research on the immune response to SARS-CoV-2. The samples were drawn from two sources: the first 160 participants of the ongoing ImmuneRACE study, and 1,200 or so subjects contributed by 6 global collaborators. Nearly every sample came with metadata listing a de-identified subject ID, COVID-19 status, age in years and sex. Where HLA class I and class II types were available, the types were taken from metadata supplied by the sample provider, not from assay-based typing. Summary of the overall study and its limitations: The quantity of clinical and demographic metadata differed by source and by participant and was supplied without curation.

Regarding this clone: No antigen is known for it. One base away there is no much larger clone; base qualities are not given.

The immunoSEQ Assay, a bias-controlled multiplex PCR, was used to amplify TCRbeta CDR3 regions from genomic DNA. The source study handled its data this way. The number of nucleated cells in each sample was estimated from the amplification of reference gene primers within the assay. To quantify the absolute abundance of each unique TCRbeta CDR3 rearrangement, sequence reads were collapsed and filtered. Productive Simpson clonality was computed per sample as the square root of Simpson's diversity index over productive rearrangements. The source is immuneACCESS, and TCRdb retained only in-frame sequences with V and J called. Part of the clones is not carried over; for the studies checked, unresolved V genes explain less than half of this, and the remainder is unexplained. Clone size and the V and J calls come from that table; the DNA yielded D and trimming. This sample lists around 160,000 clones; around 90% were detected once. The leading ten clones occupy about 4.1% of the sample.

Participants in the prospective study were aged about 18 to 100 years, lived in 20 to 25 United States geographic areas, and enrolled through a virtual design. In the prospective study, cohorts were assigned on the basis of participant-reported clinical history obtained from a screening survey and a study questionnaire. Exposed participants had been in contact, within 2 weeks of entering the study, with a person who had a PCR-confirmed or clinician-diagnosed case of COVID-19. In the prospective study, mobile phlebotomists collected whole blood, serum and a nasopharyngeal or oropharyngeal swab from each participant. Additional blood draws and questionnaires over an approximately two-month period could optionally be provided by prospective study participants. Before DNA extraction, prospective study blood samples were shipped either frozen or at room temperature. V is shortened by 0 bases, J by 3 bases, and the region joining them spans 7 bases. The CDR3 covers 14 residues, taking in both the cysteine and the phenylalanine. The kept DNA is CDR3 alone, 42 bases in frame from the first base. CDR1 is given as SGHRS and CDR2 as YFSETQ, both from the germline V gene.

This receptor was obtained from a woman aged 40 to 50 who had been exposed to COVID-19. The sequenced sample was PBMCs or T cells enriched from blood (not recorded which). The rearranged segments are TRBV5-1 and TRBJ2-1, with no confidently assigned D gene. The DNA is as follows: TGCGCCAGCAGCTTGGTACTCCGCTACAATGAGCAGTTCTTC. Translated, this is CASSLVLRYNEQFF.